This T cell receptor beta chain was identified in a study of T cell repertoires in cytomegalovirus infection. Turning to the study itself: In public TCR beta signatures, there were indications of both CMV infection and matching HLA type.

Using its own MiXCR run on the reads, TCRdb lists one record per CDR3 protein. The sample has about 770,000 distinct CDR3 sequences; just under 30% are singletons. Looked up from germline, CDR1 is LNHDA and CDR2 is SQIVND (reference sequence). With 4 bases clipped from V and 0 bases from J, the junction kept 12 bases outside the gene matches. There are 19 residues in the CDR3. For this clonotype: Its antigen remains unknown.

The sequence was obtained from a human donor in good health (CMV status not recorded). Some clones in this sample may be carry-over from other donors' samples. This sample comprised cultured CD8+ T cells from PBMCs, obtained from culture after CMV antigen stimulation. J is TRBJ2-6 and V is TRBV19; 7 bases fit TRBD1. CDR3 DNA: TGTGCCAGTAGTAGTCTGACGACAGGGATTCTCTCTGGGGCCAACGTCCTGACTTTC. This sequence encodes CASSSLTTGILSGANVLTF. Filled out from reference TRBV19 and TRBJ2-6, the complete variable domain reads DGGITQSPKYLFRKEGQNVTLSCEQNLNHDAMYWYRQDPGQGLRLIYYSQIVNDFQKGDIAEGYSVSREKKESFPLTVTSAQKNPTAFYLCASSSLTTGILSGANVLTFGAGSRLTVL.